What follows describes a single TCR beta chain. What antigen it recognizes has not been identified. Qualities for individual bases were not recorded, and no much larger clone is one base off. This sample is part of a study of shared clonotypes between healthy human individuals (dated by TCRdb to 2020 to 2021). Study-wide context: Two women and a few men aged 18 to 49 years were included in the cohort. For each donor, CD4 naive and CD4 memory were each run on three plates, CD8 naive on two plates, and CD8 memory on one plate. Per donor, leukapheresis produced somewhere between about 0.94 and 9.5 billion PBMCs. To increase sequencing depth and limit assay-specific biases, different laboratories used diverse techniques to prepare libraries and sequence TCR repertoires. Blood TCR repertoires of 5 or 6 healthy adults were deeply sequenced to estimate repertoire size and the extent of clonotype sharing between individuals. Beyond this particular receptor, the publication reports: Sampling was restricted to blood, and TCR repertoires in tissues likely differ from the TCR repertoires found in blood. Naive subsets generally had larger estimated clonotype richness than memory subsets did. Pairwise subsampling led to the expectation that sequencing depth would affect the degree of clonotype sharing among donors. Higher generation probabilities were observed for clonotypes shared by all four sorted-subset donors than for non-shared clonotypes. Incomplete sequencing was indicated by rarefaction of sorted-subset datasets, despite the large sequencing depth. Approximately 5% of naive CD4, 3.5% of naive CD8, roughly 2.5% of memory CD4, and around 0.4% of memory CD8 clonotypes were shared across a few donors. Because the study included a small number of donors, the genetic and exposure-history diversity represented was limited.

CD8 naive samples were obtained by positive selection for CCR7 among CD45RO-negative cells, yielding a CD45RA+CCR7+ population from which TemRA cells were excluded. The donors were healthy, HIV-negative adults who had no recently reported acute infections or vaccinations. Every donor was a Caucasian adult living in Nashville, Tennessee, USA. Blood was collected by leukapheresis, and PBMCs were isolated by Ficoll-Histopaque density gradient centrifugation and then cryopreserved in liquid nitrogen vapor phase. Purity and quantity of every magnetically sorted T cell population were checked by analytical flow cytometry. Each sorted fraction had its genomic DNA isolated and then quantified by UV absorbance on a Nanodrop 2000c. V is trimmed back by 7 bases and J by 0 bases, and the junction contains 3 bases that no gene match accounts for. CDR1 is given as MNHEY and CDR2 as SVGAGI, both from the germline V gene. Counted from cysteine to phenylalanine, this CDR3 has 15 amino acids. Solely the CDR3 DNA is kept, with 45 bases framed from the first base.

Using the deep immunoSEQ assay, multiplex PCR amplified TCR CDR3 regions from genomic DNA. For each cell subset, the extracted genomic DNA was distributed evenly across all wells of several immunoSEQ 96-well plates, and each plate served as one replicate. For sorted subsets, approximately 200 ng of genomic DNA, equivalent to some 30,000 T cell genomes, went into each replicate PCR. Purified libraries were measured with a Qubit 3.0 fluorometer, size-checked on a Bioanalyzer 2100, and measured again with the KAPA Library Quantification kit. A separate single-read 150-cycle Illumina NextSeq 550 flow cell was used to sequence each immunoSEQ 96-well plate. For the original study's pipeline: Because only junctional sequences without quality scores were contained in the immunoSEQ output, filtering matching that applied to full-length reads could not be performed. To assign V/J genes and CDR3, sequences were annotated against IMGT germline references using PyIR, a Python wrapper for IgBLAST v1.9. Any read was removed if the V/J assignment was weak (E-value above 1e-6), the CDR3 was missing, or the read contained stop codons, out-of-frame junctions, or ambiguous translated residues. V3J clonotypes were defined as sequences sharing the same inferred V gene, J gene, and CDR3 amino acid sequence. Percentage overlap between repertoires was calculated by dividing the number of shared unique clonotypes by the size of the smaller repertoire. RTK rarefaction, the Chao1 estimator, and Recon v2.1 estimates of unobserved clonotypes were used to assess repertoire richness. OLGA was used to compute generation probabilities for all TCRbeta clonotypes that the gDNA method yielded from a handful of donors. Drawn from immuneACCESS, this table holds only the in-frame rearrangements with V and J called that TCRdb kept. Clones are partly lost; checked studies trace under half to an unresolved V gene and leave the rest unexplained. The DNA gave D and trimming, while V, J and clone size come from that table. Within this sample are about 680,000 clones, with about 92% of them counted one time only. The ten top clones hold about 24% of the sample.

The sequencing input was naive CD8+ T cells sorted from blood. Interpreted using the paper, the cell subset or site label stands for: CD45RA+CCR7+. This clonotype was obtained from a man between 25 and 39 years old in good health. This chain joins TRBV6-5 to TRBJ2-2; 9 central nucleotides agree with TRBD2. Here the CDR3 is given as CASTRLAANTGELFF. In nucleotides, the sequence is TGTGCCAGCACCCGACTAGCGGCGAACACCGGGGAGCTGTTTTTT.